Sequencing of this T cell receptor (beta chain) was carried out in a study of metastatic and nonmetastatic thyroid tumors. This clone was seen ten or more times. The CDR3 loop spans 15 amino acids. Germline V gene lookup returns CDR1 MNHEY and CDR2 SVGEGT. The V gene end was trimmed by 4 bases and the J gene end by 4 bases; junction bases not matched to a gene: 3. All patients were untreated before thyroid surgery. TCRdb re-called the PCR reads with MiXCR. Among tens of thousands of clones listed, over 9.5% were seen once. The V and J genes are TRBV6-2 or TRBV6-3 and TRBJ2-2, with TRBD2 identical over 10 bases. Sequenced sample: blood. The TCR originated in a female donor with papillary thyroid cancer or a benign thyroid nodule (not recorded which). Some clones in this sample may be carry-over from other donors' samples. CDR3 protein: CASSLAGGTTGELFF. In DNA, the CDR3 is TGTGCCAGCAGTTTAGCGGGGGGAACCACCGGGGAGCTGTTTTTT.